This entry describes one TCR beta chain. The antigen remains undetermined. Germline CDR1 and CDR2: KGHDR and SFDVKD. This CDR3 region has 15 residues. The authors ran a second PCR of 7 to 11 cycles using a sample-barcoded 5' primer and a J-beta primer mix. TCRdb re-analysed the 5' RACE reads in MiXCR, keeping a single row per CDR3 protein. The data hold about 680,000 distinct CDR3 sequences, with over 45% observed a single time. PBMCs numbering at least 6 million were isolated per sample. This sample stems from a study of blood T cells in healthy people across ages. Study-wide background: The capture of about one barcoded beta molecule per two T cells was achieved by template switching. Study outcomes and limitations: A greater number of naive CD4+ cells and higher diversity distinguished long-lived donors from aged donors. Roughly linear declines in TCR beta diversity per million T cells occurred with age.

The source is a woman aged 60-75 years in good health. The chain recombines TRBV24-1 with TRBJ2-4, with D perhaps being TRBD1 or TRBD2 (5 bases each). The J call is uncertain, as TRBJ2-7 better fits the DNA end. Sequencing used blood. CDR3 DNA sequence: TGTGCCACCAGCCAGGCTGGGGACGAGTTGTACGAGCAGTACTTC. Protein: CATSQAGDELYEQYF.